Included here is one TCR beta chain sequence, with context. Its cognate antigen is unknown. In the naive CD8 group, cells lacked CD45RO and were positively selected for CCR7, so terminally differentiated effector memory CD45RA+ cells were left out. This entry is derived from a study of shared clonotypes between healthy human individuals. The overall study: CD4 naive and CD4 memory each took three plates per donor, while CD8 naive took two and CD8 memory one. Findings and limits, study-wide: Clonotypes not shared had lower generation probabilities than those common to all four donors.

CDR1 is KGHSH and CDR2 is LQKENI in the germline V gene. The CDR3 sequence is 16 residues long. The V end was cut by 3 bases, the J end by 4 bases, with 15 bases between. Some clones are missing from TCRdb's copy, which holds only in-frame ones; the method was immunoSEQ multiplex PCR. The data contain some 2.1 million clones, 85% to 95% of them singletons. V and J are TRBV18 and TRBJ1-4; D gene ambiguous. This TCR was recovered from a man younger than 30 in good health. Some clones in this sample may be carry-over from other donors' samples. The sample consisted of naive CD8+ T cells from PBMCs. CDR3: CASSPERGYGNEKLFF. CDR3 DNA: TGTGCCAGCTCACCGGAACGTGGTTACGGTAATGAAAAACTGTTTTTT.